This T cell receptor beta chain emerged from a study of blood T cell repertoires in COVID-19. Study context: Whether acute or convalescent, the COVID-19 samples came from the United States, Italy and Spain. PBMCs, B-cell-depleted T cells, or T cells were the source of the cDNA or gDNA that made up the material.

In the original processing: The assay estimated nucleated cells by amplifying reference gene primers. Generated by immunoSEQ multiplex PCR, the TCRdb table keeps only in-frame clones and is missing some. D and trimming come from the DNA, and the V and J calls and clone size come from that table. The table includes approximately 11,000 clones, 83% detected once. The V gene's germline CDR1 is LNHDA and CDR2 SQIVND (reference sequence). The V and J ends lost 4 bases and 6 bases respectively, with 18 bases between them. CDR3 size: 15 residues. The specimen sequenced was peripheral blood. The receptor was derived from a human donor in a cohort sampled during active COVID-19. This sequence joins TRBV19 and TRBJ1-2; a possible D gene is TRBD1 (6 bases). This CDR3 is CASSNFGGLEDGYTF. The CDR3 DNA reads TGTGCCAGTAGTAACTTTGGGGGCCTCGAGGATGGCTACACCTTC. Using reference TRBV19 and TRBJ1-2 for the parts outside the CDR3, the full variable domain is DGGITQSPKYLFRKEGQNVTLSCEQNLNHDAMYWYRQDPGQGLRLIYYSQIVNDFQKGDIAEGYSVSREKKESFPLTVTSAQKNPTAFYLCASSNFGGLEDGYTFGSGTRLTVV.